The rows below give T cell receptor beta chains drawn from one sample of a study of CD8+ T cells in alopecia areata. Only in-frame clones appear in the TCRdb table, and some are missing; sequencing was by immunoSEQ multiplex PCR. This table has more than 95,000 clones, around 50% appearing once. Material: NKG2D-low CD8+ T cells sorted from blood. These receptors came from a human donor with alopecia areata. Both conserved end residues are part of each CDR3. Each record gives: D gene, J gene, clone size, V gene, CDR3 DNA, CDR3 protein. The D gene is left open where the match is weak. Clone size is not always given. Where it is, it says once, few, many or a class for expanded clones.

NA TRBJ2-1 NA TRBV29-1 TGCAGCGTTGACCAGGGGCTCAGATACAATGAGCAGTTCTTC CSVDQGLRYNEQFF
TRBD2 TRBJ2-5 NA TRBV2 TGTGCCAGCAGTGACTCCGGACTAGCGGGAGAGACCCAGTACTTC CASSDSGLAGETQYF
TRBD1 TRBJ2-7 few TRBV29-1 TGCAGCGGTGCCGGGACAGATATCTCCTACGAGCAGTACTTC CSGAGTDISYEQYF
TRBD2 TRBJ2-2 NA TRBV6-5 TGTGCCAGCAGTCTAGCGGGGACCGGGGAGCTGTTTTTT CASSLAGTGELFF
TRBD2 TRBJ2-7 NA TRBV30 TGTGCCTGGGGACTAGGGCTCTCCTACGAGCAGTACTTC CAWGLGLSYEQYF
NA TRBJ1-4 few TRBV29-1 TGCAGCGTGACGGATCCAGTAGGTGAAAAACTGTTTTTT CSVTDPVGEKLFF
TRBD1 TRBJ2-3 few TRBV15 TGTGCCACCAGCAGCTCCCGGGACAGGGGCACAGATACGCAGTATTTT CATSSSRDRGTDTQYF
NA TRBJ2-1 NA TRBV29-1 TGCAGCGCCCACCACAATGAGCAGTTCTTC CSAHHNEQFF
NA TRBJ2-7 NA TRBV29-1 TGCAGCGTTGATGGGCCGGGGCTCTACGAGCAGTACTTC CSVDGPGLYEQYF
TRBD1 TRBJ2-3 NA TRBV29-1 TGCAGCGTTTTGACAGGGTTGGCACAATCAGATACGCAGTATTTT CSVLTGLAQSDTQYF
TRBD1 TRBJ2-3 NA TRBV15 TGTGCCACCAGCAGAGTGGGACAGGGGACAGATACGCAGTATTTT CATSRVGQGTDTQYF
NA TRBJ2-3 NA TRBV5-6 TGTGGATCATCGGGATTTAGCACAGATACGCAGTATTTT CGSSGFSTDTQYF
NA TRBJ2-7 few TRBV29-1 TGCAGCGCATCGGACGGTTCCTACGAGCAGTACTTC CSASDGSYEQYF
NA TRBJ2-3 NA TRBV4-3 TGCGCCAGCAGCCAAGGGCCGTTGGATACGCAGTATTTT CASSQGPLDTQYF
NA TRBJ2-5 NA TRBV20-1 TGCAGTGCTCCTAGGGGGGAGACCCAGTACTTC CSAPRGETQYF
NA TRBJ2-3 NA TRBV5-1 TGCGCCAGCAGCTTGGTTAGCACAGATACGCAGTATTTT CASSLVSTDTQYF
NA TRBJ2-1 few TRBV30 TGTGCCTGGAGCGCGTCGGGAAGCTCCTACAATGAGCAGTTCTTC CAWSASGSSYNEQFF